The clone carrying this T cell receptor beta chain showed up just a few times. CDR3 length: 16 residues. Germline CDR1 is SGHAT and CDR2 is FQDESV (reference sequence). V lost 5 bases, J lost 2 bases, and 19 bases lay in between. The data were taken from a study of Graves' ophthalmopathy and Graves' hyperthyroidism. Amplification of the TCR beta CDR3 regions used RNA transcripts (as template). HTBI primers were employed in first-round RT-PCR, then a second-round multiplex PCR followed. One entry per CDR3 protein results from TCRdb running MiXCR on the multiplex PCR reads. The data contain about 390,000 distinct CDR3 sequences, 17% of them seen just once; the ten biggest clones take up about 2.4%. Enrollment excluded any patients with other autoimmune diseases, uncontrolled infections, pregnancy or lactation. Isolation of PBMCs was performed using about 9 ml of fresh peripheral blood.

The V and J genes are TRBV11-1 and TRBJ2-7; D is perhaps TRBD1 (6 bases). The receptor was isolated from an adult woman with stable Graves' hyperthyroidism. The sample comprised peripheral blood. The DNA for the CDR3 is TGTGCCAGCAGCCGTTTGGGGCAGGGGATGACCTACGAGCAGTACTTC. Protein sequence: CASSRLGQGMTYEQYF.